Here is one T cell receptor (beta chain) with its context. Its antigen remains unknown. PCR primers comprised 60 Vbeta and 13 Jbeta primers. Original data processing: It was a later analysis that counted some 80 million unique TCR beta chains, of which some 10 million were shared. TCRdb's table, derived via immunoSEQ multiplex PCR, lists solely in-frame clones and lacks some. That table supplies the V and J calls and clone size; D and trimming were determined from the DNA. The repertoire includes approximately 170,000 clones, around 68% of them detected once, and approximately 1.5% sits in the top ten. These data come from a study of cytomegalovirus exposure and HLA in healthy donors. Whole-study results and caveats: Reports state that TCR beta sequences accurately predicted most subjects' HLA-A and HLA-B alleles. One later analysis reportedly identified an Asian-associated ancestry cluster that showed fewer N-insertions than the approximately 670-donor mean. Associated with HLA alleles at 0.05 false discovery rate in a later analysis were 16,951 TCR beta sequences.

Material: PBMCs. This sequence originates from a man aged 50 to 59 in good health and CMV-seronegative.

Here the CDR3 DNA reads TGCGCCAGCAGCTTGGGCCCAGGGGTGAACACTGAAGCTTTCTTT. Translated: CASSLGPGVNTEAFF. The chain links TRBV5-1 to TRBJ1-1; D might be TRBD1 (6 bases). Germline V gene sequence: CDR1 SGHRS, CDR2 YFSETQ. With 0 bases removed from V and 0 bases from J, the gap between germline ends came to 9 bases. This CDR3 has 15 amino acids.